This TCR beta chain was sequenced in a study of T cell responses to AZD1222 COVID-19 vaccine. Findings and limits, study-wide: At baseline, seropositivity was found in only a handful of AZD1222 recipients. No repertoire was sampled before or during the peak T cell response, only after it. Clonal diversity was possibly underestimated; the donors were predominantly white British and more often female. Spike-specific TCR breadth and depth rose after two AZD1222 doses.

The method was immunoSEQ multiplex PCR; TCRdb's version includes in-frame clones alone and lacks a portion of them. Among about 85,000 clones listed, 80% to 90% were seen once. Germline lookup yields CDR1 MRHNA and CDR2 SNTAGT. This CDR3 comprises 14 residues. V was pared by 4 bases and J by 2 bases, with 9 bases between. Concerning this clone: Antigen: not known.

The J gene is TRBJ2-1, the V gene TRBV6-4; D not certain. This receptor was identified in an adult in good health. The specimen was peripheral blood, collected on day 0 of AZD1222 vaccination. This CDR3 reads CASSVGITYNEQFF. CDR3 nucleotide sequence: TGTGCCAGCAGTGTGGGTATTACCTACAATGAGCAGTTCTTC.